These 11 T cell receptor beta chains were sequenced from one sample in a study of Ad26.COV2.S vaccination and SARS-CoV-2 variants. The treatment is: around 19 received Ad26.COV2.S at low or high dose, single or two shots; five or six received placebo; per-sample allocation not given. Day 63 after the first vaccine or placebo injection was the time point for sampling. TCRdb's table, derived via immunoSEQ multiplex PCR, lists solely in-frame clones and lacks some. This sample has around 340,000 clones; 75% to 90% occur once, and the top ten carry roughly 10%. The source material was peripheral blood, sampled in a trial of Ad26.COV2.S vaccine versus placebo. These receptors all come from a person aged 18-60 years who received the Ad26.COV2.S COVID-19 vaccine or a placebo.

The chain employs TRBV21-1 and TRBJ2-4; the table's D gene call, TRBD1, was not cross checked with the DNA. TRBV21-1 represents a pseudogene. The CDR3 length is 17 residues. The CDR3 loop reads CASSARTAASGKNIQYF. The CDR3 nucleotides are TGTGCCAGCAGCGCCCGGACAGCCGCTAGTGGCAAAAACATTCAGTACTTC.

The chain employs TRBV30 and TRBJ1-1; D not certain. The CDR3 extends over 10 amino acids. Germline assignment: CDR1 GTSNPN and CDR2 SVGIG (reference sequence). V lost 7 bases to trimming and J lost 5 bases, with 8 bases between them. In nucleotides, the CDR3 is TGTGCCTTGGGGAGGACTGAAGCTTTCTTT. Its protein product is CALGRTEAFF. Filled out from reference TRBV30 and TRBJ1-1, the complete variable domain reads SQTIHQWPATLVQPVGSPLSLECTVEGTSNPNLYWYRQAAGRGLQLLFYSVGIGQISSEVPQNLSASRPQDRQFILSSKKLLLSDSGFYLCALGRTEAFFGQGTRLTVV.

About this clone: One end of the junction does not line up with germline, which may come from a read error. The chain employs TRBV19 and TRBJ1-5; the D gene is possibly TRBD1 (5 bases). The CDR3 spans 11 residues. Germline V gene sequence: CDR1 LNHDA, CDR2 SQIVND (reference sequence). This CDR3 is CASSLGTEIYF. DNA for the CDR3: TGTGCCAGTAGTCTAGGGACCGAGATTTATTTT.

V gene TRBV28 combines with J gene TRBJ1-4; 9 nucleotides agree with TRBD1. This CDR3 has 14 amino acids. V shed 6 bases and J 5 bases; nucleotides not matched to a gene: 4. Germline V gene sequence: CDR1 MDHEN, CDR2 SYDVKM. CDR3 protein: CASRADRGNEKLFF. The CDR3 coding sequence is TGTGCCAGCAGAGCTGACAGGGGGAATGAAAAACTGTTTTTT.

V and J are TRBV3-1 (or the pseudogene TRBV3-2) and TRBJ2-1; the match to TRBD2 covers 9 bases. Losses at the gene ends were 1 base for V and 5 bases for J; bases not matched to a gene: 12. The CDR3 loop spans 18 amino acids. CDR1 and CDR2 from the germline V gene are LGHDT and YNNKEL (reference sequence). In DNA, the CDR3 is TGTGCCAGCAGCCAAGTGTGGGGGACTAGCAGGAGGCACAATGAGCAGTTCTTC. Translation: CASSQVWGTSRRHNEQFF.

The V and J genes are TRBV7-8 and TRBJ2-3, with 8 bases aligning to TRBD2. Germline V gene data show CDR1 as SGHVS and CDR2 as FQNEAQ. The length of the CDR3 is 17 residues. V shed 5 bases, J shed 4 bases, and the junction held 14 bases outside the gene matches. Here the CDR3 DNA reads TGTGCCAGCAGCCCTTTTAAGCGGGAGATCTCCCCAGATACGCAGTATTTT. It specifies CASSPFKREISPDTQYF.

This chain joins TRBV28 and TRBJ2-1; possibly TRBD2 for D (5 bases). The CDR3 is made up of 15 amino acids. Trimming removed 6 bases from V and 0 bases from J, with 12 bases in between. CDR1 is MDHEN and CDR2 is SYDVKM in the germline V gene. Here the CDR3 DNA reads TGTGCCAGCAGGAAGGGAGTAGGCTCCTACAATGAGCAGTTCTTC. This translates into CASRKGVGSYNEQFF.

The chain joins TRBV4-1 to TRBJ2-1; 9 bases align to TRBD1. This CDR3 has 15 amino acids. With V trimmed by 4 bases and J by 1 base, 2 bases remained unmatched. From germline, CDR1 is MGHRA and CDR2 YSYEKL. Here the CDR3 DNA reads TGCGCCAGCAGCCCCGGACAGGGGTCCTACAATGAGCAGTTCTTC. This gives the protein CASSPGQGSYNEQFF.

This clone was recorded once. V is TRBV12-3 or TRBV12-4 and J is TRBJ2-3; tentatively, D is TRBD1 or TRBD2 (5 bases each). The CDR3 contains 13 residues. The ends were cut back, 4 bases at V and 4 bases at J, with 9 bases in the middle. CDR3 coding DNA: TGTGCCAGCAGTTGGGGGAAACCAGATACGCAGTATTTT. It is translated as CASSWGKPDTQYF.

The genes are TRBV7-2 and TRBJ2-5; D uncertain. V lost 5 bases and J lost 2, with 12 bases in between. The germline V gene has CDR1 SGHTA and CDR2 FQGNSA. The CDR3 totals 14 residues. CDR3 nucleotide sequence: TGTGCCAGCAGCCAATGGGTTTCACAAGAGACCCAGTACTTC. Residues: CASSQWVSQETQYF.

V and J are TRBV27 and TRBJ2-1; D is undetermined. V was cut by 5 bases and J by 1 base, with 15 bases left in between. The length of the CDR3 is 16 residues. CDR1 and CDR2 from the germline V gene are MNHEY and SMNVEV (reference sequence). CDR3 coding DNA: TGTGCCAGCAGTCCCTTTGGCGCCGGTTCCTACAATGAGCAGTTCTTC. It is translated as CASSPFGAGSYNEQFF.